This T cell receptor beta chain was identified in a study of cytomegalovirus exposure and HLA in healthy donors. The primer mix had 60 Vbeta and 13 Jbeta primers. The method was immunoSEQ multiplex PCR; TCRdb's version includes in-frame clones alone and lacks a portion of them. This table has around 130,000 clones, over 70% appearing once. Trimming took 4 bases from V and 5 from J; bases not matched to a gene: 6. The V gene's germline CDR1 is SQVTM and CDR2 ANQGSEA. CDR3 length: 15 residues. The rearrangement links TRBV29-1 to TRBJ1-4; 11 nucleotides match TRBD1. Sequencing input: PBMCs. The TCR was taken from a woman in her thirties or forties in good health and CMV-seronegative. The CDR3 nucleotides read TGCAGCGTTGGTACCGGGACAGGGGGGAATGAAAAACTGTTTTTT. This translates into CSVGTGTGGNEKLFF.